The clone carrying this T cell receptor beta chain is judged medium-sized. Sample treatment: skin biopsy from PPD injection site in Mantoux-positive individual. Unsorted total RNA, roughly 1 to 1,100 ng, was DNase treated before reverse transcription. Reverse transcription of blood and skin TCR RNA was primed at alpha and beta constant regions. TCRdb reanalysed the UMI-ligation and nested PCR reads using MiXCR and keeps one entry per CDR3 protein. In the table there are roughly 18,000 distinct CDR3 sequences, 7.5% to 10% of which are singletons. The data were obtained in a study of naive and memory T cell subsets. In germline, CDR1 is KGHSH, CDR2 LQKENI. After removal of 3 bases from V and 7 bases from J, the junction contained 12 bases not matched to a gene. The CDR3 runs to 17 residues.

The sequencing here drew on skin, taken from a tuberculin skin test site. The chain has TRBV18 and TRBJ2-1; 10 nucleotides line up with TRBD1. This sequence originates from an adult in good health. CDR3 loop: CASSPRYPDRGRNEQFF. The CDR3, as DNA: TGTGCCAGCTCACCGCGTTACCCGGACAGGGGGAGGAATGAGCAGTTCTTC.